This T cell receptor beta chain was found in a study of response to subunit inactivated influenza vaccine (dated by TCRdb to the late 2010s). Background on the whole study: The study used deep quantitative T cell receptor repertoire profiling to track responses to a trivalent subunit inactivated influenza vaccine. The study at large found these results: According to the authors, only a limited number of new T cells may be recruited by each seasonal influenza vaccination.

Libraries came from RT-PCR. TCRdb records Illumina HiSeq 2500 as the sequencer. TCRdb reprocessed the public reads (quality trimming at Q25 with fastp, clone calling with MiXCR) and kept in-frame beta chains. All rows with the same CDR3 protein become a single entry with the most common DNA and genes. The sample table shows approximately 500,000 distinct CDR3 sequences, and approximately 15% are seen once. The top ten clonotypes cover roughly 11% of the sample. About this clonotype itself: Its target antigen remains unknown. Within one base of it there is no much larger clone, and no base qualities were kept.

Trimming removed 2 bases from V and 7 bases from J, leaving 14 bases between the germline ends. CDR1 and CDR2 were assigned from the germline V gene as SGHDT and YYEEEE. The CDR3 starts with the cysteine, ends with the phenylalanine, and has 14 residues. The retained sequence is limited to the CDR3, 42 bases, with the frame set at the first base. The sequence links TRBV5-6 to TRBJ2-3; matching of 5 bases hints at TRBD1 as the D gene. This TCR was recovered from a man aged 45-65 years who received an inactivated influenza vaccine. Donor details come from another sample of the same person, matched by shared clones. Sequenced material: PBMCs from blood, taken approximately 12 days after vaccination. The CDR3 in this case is CASSFYQGMNTQYF. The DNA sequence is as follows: TGTGCCAGCAGCTTCTACCAGGGAATGAATACGCAGTATTTT.